These T cell receptor beta chains were read from a single sample in a study of blood T cell repertoires in COVID-19. Method: immunoSEQ multiplex PCR; TCRdb's copy keeps in-frame clones and lacks some. Among 290,000 or so clones listed, around nine tenths were seen once. The sample comprised peripheral blood. The receptors were sampled from a man in his 70s with acute or convalescent COVID-19. The CDR3 runs from the conserved cysteine through the conserved F or W. A D gene is named only where the DNA matches it firmly. Some rows mark clone size as missing; the rest say once, few, many or name a class of expanded clone.

len	abundance	v_gene	j_gene	d_gene	CDR3aa	CDR3nt
21	.	TRBV6-1	TRBJ2-5	TRBD2	CASSELMLAGGPYGYQETQYF	TGTGCCAGCAGTGAATTAATGCTAGCGGGAGGGCCTTATGGGTACCAAGAGACCCAGTACTTC
14	once	TRBV5-6	TRBJ2-3	.	CASSQGLRTDTQYF	TGTGCCAGCAGCCAAGGACTACGGACAGATACGCAGTATTTT
11	.	TRBV20-1	TRBJ2-5	TRBD1	CSKGQLETQYF	TGCAGTAAGGGACAGTTAGAGACCCAGTACTTC
13	.	TRBV10-3	TRBJ2-5	.	CATIRDFQETQYF	TGTGCCACAATCCGGGACTTTCAAGAGACCCAGTACTTC
16	.	TRBV21-1	TRBJ2-7	.	CASSPTTSGSSYEQYF	TGTGCCAGCAGCCCTACAACTAGCGGGAGCTCCTACGAGCAGTACTTC
14	.	TRBV11-2	TRBJ2-5	TRBD2	CASRSGRVRETQYF	TGTGCCAGCAGGAGCGGGAGAGTCCGGGAGACCCAGTACTTC
16	.	TRBV5-6	TRBJ1-5	.	CASSLGGARGNQPQHF	TGTGCCAGCAGCTTAGGGGGGGCGCGAGGCAATCAGCCCCAGCATTTT
13	.	TRBV10-3	TRBJ1-1	.	CAISESGGREAFF	TGTGCCATCAGTGAGTCAGGCGGGCGTGAAGCTTTCTTT
15	.	TRBV2	TRBJ1-4	.	CASSDLVRGTEKLFF	TGTGCCAGCAGTGATCTCGTCAGGGGAACGGAAAAACTGTTTTTT
18	.	TRBV7-2	TRBJ2-1	TRBD2	CASSLFLLWSSGYNEQFF	TGTGCCAGCAGCTTATTTCTATTGTGGTCTAGCGGTTACAATGAGCAGTTCTTC
16	.	TRBV7-2	TRBJ1-5	.	CASSRGNANSNQPQHF	TGTGCCAGCAGCCGCGGGAACGCCAATAGCAATCAGCCCCAGCATTTT
12	.	TRBV6-5	TRBJ2-5	.	CAIPVGAETQYF	TGTGCCATCCCCGTGGGGGCCGAGACCCAGTACTTC
15	.	TRBV24-1	TRBJ1-4	.	CATSDSRTANEKLFF	TGTGCCACCAGTGATTCCAGGACTGCCAATGAAAAACTGTTTTTT
15	.	TRBV5-4	TRBJ1-2	.	CASSQGPQKNYGYTF	TGTGCCAGCAGCCAGGGCCCACAAAAGAACTATGGCTACACCTTC
14	.	TRBV18	TRBJ1-2	TRBD1	CASSPQRTGGGYTF	TGTGCCAGCTCACCACAACGGACAGGGGGTGGCTACACCTTC
12	.	TRBV4-3	TRBJ1-1	TRBD1	CASSHGTAEAFF	TGCGCCAGCAGCCACGGGACAGCGGAAGCTTTCTTT
14	.	TRBV30	TRBJ1-4	.	CAFRRGGDEEKLFF	TGTGCCTTCAGAAGAGGAGGGGACGAAGAAAAACTGTTTTTT
14	.	TRBV4-2	TRBJ2-2	.	CASSQDWLAGELFF	TGTGCCAGCAGCCAAGACTGGTTAGCCGGGGAGCTGTTTTTT
15	.	TRBV19	TRBJ1-1	TRBD1	CAVQTGTAMNTEAFF	TGTGCCGTACAAACCGGGACAGCTATGAACACTGAAGCTTTCTTT
15	.	TRBV2	TRBJ2-3	TRBD2	CASGQLAGSTDTQYF	TGTGCCAGCGGACAACTAGCGGGGAGCACAGATACGCAGTATTTT
16	once	TRBV6-6	TRBJ2-1	TRBD2	CASSYSTSATHNEQFF	TGTGCCAGCAGTTACTCCACTAGCGCAACTCACAATGAGCAGTTCTTC
16	.	TRBV7-2	TRBJ2-3	TRBD2	CASSLVGGTTTDTQYF	TGTGCCAGCAGCTTAGTGGGGGGGACCACCACAGATACGCAGTATTTT
13	.	TRBV20-1	TRBJ2-7	.	CSASNPLSYEQYF	TGCAGTGCTAGTAATCCCCTCTCCTACGAGCAGTACTTC
12	.	TRBV7-2	TRBJ2-5	.	CATRVLQETQYF	TGTGCCACCCGGGTACTCCAAGAGACCCAGTACTTC
18	once	TRBV4-1	TRBJ2-5	TRBD2	CASSNQGTSGGERETQYF	TGCGCCAGCAGCAACCAGGGGACTAGCGGGGGGGAAAGAGAGACCCAGTACTTC
17	few	TRBV5-6	TRBJ1-4	.	CASSWGPGTTTNEKLFF	TGTGCCAGCAGCTGGGGGCCCGGGACAACAACTAATGAAAAACTGTTTTTT
14	.	TRBV19	TRBJ2-7	TRBD1	CASSTGTGGGEQYF	TGTGCCAGTAGTACCGGGACAGGGGGAGGAGAGCAGTACTTC
15	.	TRBV5-1	TRBJ2-3	TRBD2	CASSSGTASTDTQYF	TGCGCCAGCAGCAGCGGGACGGCTAGCACAGATACGCAGTATTTT
14	.	TRBV30	TRBJ2-3	TRBD2	CAWTSGGASDTQYF	TGTGCCTGGACTAGCGGGGGGGCCTCAGATACGCAGTATTTT
15	.	TRBV7-2	TRBJ2-7	TRBD2	CASSARSGGSYEQYF	TGTGCCAGCAGCGCCCGCAGCGGGGGGTCCTACGAGCAGTACTTC
14	.	TRBV5-1	TRBJ1-1	.	CASSPGPGGTEAFF	TGCGCCAGCAGCCCGGGCCCCGGGGGCACTGAAGCTTTCTTT
14	.	TRBV9	TRBJ1-2	.	CASSALTEFDGYTF	TGTGCCAGCAGCGCCTTGACAGAATTTGATGGCTACACCTTC
17	.	TRBV4-3	TRBJ2-1	TRBD2	CASSQDPSGRSYNEQFF	TGCGCCAGCAGCCAAGATCCTAGCGGGAGGTCCTACAATGAGCAGTTCTTC
16	once	TRBV27	TRBJ1-4	.	CASSLYYGIASEKLFF	TGTGCCAGCAGTTTATATTACGGGATCGCTTCCGAAAAACTGTTTTTT
15	once	TRBV4-1	TRBJ2-3	TRBD2	CASSARGGAADTQYF	TGCGCCAGCAGCGCGCGGGGGGGAGCGGCGGATACGCAGTATTTT
13	.	TRBV11-3	TRBJ2-6	.	CASSLGASNVLTF	TGTGCCAGCAGCTTGGGGGCCTCCAACGTCCTGACTTTC
13	.	TRBV19	TRBJ1-2	.	CASSQDSFYGYTF	TGTGCCAGTAGTCAGGACAGCTTCTATGGCTACACCTTC
15	.	TRBV10-3	TRBJ2-2	TRBD2	CAISGTSGNTGELFF	TGTGCCATCAGTGGGACTAGCGGGAACACCGGGGAGCTGTTTTTT